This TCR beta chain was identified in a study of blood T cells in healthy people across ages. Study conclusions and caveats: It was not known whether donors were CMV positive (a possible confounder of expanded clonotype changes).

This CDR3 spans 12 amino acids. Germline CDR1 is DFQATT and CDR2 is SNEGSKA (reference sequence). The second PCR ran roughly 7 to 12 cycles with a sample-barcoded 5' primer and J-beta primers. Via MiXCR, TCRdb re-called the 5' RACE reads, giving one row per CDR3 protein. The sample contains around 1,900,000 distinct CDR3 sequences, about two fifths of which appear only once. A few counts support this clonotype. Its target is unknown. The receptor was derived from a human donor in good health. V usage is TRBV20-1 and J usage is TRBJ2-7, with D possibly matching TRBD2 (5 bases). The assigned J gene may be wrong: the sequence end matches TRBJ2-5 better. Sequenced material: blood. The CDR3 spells CSAMVGEETQYF. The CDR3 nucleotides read TGCAGTGCTATGGTCGGGGAGGAGACCCAGTACTTC.